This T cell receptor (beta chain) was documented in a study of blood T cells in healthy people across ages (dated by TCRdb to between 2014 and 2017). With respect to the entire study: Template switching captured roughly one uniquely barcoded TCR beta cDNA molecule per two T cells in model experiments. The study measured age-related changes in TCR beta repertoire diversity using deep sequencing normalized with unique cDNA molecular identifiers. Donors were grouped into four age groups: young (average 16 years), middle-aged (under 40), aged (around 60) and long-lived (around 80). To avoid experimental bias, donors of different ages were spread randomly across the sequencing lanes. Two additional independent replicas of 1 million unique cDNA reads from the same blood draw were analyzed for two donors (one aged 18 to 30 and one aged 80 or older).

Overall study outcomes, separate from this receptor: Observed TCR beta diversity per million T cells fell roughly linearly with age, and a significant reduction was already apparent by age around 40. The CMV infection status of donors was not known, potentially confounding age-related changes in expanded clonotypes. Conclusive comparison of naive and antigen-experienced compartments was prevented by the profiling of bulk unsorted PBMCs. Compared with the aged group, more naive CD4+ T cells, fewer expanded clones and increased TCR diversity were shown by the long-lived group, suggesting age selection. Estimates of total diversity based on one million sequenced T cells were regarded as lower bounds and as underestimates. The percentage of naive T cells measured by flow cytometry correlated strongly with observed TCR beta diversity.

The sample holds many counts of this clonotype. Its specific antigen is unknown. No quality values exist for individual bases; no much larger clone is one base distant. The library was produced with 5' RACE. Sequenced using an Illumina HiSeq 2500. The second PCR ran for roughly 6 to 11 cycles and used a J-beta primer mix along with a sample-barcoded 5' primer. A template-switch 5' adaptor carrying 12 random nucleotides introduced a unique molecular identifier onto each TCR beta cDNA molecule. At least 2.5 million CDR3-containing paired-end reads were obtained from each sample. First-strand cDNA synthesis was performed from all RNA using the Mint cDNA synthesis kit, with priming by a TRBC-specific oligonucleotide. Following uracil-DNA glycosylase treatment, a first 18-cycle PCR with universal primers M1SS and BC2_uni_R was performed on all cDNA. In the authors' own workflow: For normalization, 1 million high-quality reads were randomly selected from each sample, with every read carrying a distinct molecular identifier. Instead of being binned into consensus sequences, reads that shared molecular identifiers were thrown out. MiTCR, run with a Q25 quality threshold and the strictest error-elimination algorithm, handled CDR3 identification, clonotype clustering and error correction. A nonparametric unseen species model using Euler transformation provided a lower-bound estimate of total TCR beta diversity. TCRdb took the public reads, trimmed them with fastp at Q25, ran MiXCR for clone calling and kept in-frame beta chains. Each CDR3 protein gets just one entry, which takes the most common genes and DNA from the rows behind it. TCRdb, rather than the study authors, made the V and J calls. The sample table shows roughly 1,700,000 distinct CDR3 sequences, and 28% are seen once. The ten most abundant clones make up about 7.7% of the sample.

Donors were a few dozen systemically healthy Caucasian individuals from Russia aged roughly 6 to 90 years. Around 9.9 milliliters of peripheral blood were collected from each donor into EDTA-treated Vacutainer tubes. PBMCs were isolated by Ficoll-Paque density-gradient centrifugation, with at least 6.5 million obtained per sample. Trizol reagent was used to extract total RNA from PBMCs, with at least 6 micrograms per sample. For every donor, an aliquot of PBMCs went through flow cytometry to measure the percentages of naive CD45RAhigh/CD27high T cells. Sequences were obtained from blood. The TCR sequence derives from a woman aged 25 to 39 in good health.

The CDR3 reads CASGGDRGYNEQFF. The DNA sequence is given as TGTGCCAGCGGCGGGGACAGGGGTTACAATGAGCAGTTCTTC. The V gene is TRBV25-1 and the J gene is TRBJ2-1, and TRBD1 matches 10 of the central bases. The germline V gene provides CDR1 MGHDK and CDR2 SYGVNS. Trimming accounts for 8 bases at V and 4 bases at J, while the number of junction bases matched to no gene is 5. From the cysteine up to the phenylalanine, the CDR3 has a length of 14 residues. Only the CDR3 portion is preserved as DNA: 42 bases, with reading frame beginning at the first base.